This T cell receptor beta chain stems from a study of blood T cell repertoires in COVID-19. The wider study: T cells, B-cell-depleted T cells, or PBMCs provided the cDNA or gDNA that served as material.

The CDR3 is made up of 19 amino acids. Per germline, CDR1 LNHDA and CDR2 SQIVND (reference sequence). The germline V and J ends were trimmed by 6 bases and 1 base, with 27 bases remaining between them. The protocol was immunoSEQ multiplex PCR, while the TCRdb copy is restricted to in-frame clones and leaves out a portion. The data hold 100,000 to 150,000 clones, with about 79% observed a single time. This TCR was sampled from a man aged 70 or older with acute or convalescent COVID-19. The J gene is TRBJ1-1, the V gene TRBV19, with TRBD1 as a possible D gene (5 bases). The sample comprised peripheral blood. CDR3: CASRATDRRIMNRNTEAFF. The CDR3 DNA follows: TGTGCCAGTAGGGCTACAGACAGAAGGATAATGAACAGGAACACTGAAGCTTTCTTT.